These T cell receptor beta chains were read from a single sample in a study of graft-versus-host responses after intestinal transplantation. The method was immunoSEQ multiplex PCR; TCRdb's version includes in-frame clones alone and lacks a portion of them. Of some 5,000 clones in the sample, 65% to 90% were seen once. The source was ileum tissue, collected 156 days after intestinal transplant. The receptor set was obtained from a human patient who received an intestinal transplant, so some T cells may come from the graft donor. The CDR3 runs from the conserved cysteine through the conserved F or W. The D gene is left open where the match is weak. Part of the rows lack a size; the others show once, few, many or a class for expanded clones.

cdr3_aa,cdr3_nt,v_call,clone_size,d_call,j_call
CASGLGTNNYGYTF,TGTGCTAGTGGTTTGGGGACAAATAACTATGGCTACACCTTC,TRBV12-5,-,-,TRBJ1-2
CASSIGGGWSYEQYF,TGTGCCAGTAGTATAGGTGGGGGTTGGTCCTACGAGCAGTACTTC,TRBV19,-,-,TRBJ2-7
CASEPWPYEQYF,TGTGCCAGCGAACCCTGGCCCTACGAGCAGTACTTC,TRBV6-1,-,-,TRBJ2-7
CASSSLTGPGGYTF,TGTGCCAGCAGCAGCCTAACAGGTCCCGGTGGCTACACCTTC,TRBV6-6,-,-,TRBJ1-2
CASSSGTDITGELFF,TGTGCCAGCAGCTCCGGGACAGACATCACCGGGGAGCTGTTTTTT,TRBV7-9,-,TRBD1,TRBJ2-2
CASSEWSASSYNEQFF,TGTGCCAGCAGTGAATGGAGCGCGAGCTCCTACAATGAGCAGTTCTTC,TRBV6-1,once,-,TRBJ2-1
CSVEEGGAVYNEQFF,TGCAGCGTTGAAGAAGGGGGCGCGGTCTACAATGAGCAGTTCTTC,TRBV29-1,-,TRBD1,TRBJ2-1
CASSLGQGPVYGYTF,TGTGCCAGCAGCTTAGGACAGGGGCCCGTCTATGGCTACACCTTC,TRBV7-9,-,TRBD1,TRBJ1-2
CASSLPSRSEQYF,TGTGCCAGCAGTTTACCAAGCAGATCCGAGCAGTACTTC,TRBV28,-,-,TRBJ2-7
CASSASGWAKNIQYF,TGTGCCAGCAGTGCTAGCGGATGGGCCAAAAACATTCAGTACTTC,TRBV6-1,-,TRBD2,TRBJ2-4
CASSLAGTGFGYTF,TGTGCCAGCAGCTTGGCCGGGACAGGGTTTGGCTACACCTTC,TRBV5-5,-,TRBD1,TRBJ1-2
CASSLRFADFGEQYF,TGTGCCAGCAGCTTACGTTTCGCGGATTTCGGCGAGCAGTACTTC,TRBV7-2,once,-,TRBJ2-7
CASSIGLADTQYF,TGTGCCAGTAGTATCGGGCTAGCAGATACGCAGTATTTT,TRBV19,-,-,TRBJ2-3
CSVAGQLAGNYNEQFF,TGCAGCGTTGCCGGACAGCTAGCGGGAAACTACAATGAGCAGTTCTTC,TRBV29-1,-,TRBD2,TRBJ2-1
CASSISRDGTGELFF,TGTGCCAGTAGTATATCCCGGGACGGCACCGGGGAGCTGTTTTTT,TRBV19,-,-,TRBJ2-2
CAWSVRPVEQFF,TGTGCCTGGAGTGTAAGGCCCGTAGAGCAGTTCTTC,TRBV30,once,-,TRBJ2-1
CASSLEVGGLSYEQYF,TGTGCCAGCAGCTTAGAGGTTGGGGGGTTGTCCTACGAGCAGTACTTC,TRBV7-9,-,-,TRBJ2-7
CASSLVSKSNQPQHF,TGTGCCAGCAGCTTAGTATCCAAAAGCAATCAGCCCCAGCATTTT,TRBV7-2,once,-,TRBJ1-5
CASSERATYEQYF,TGTGCCAGCAGTGAGAGGGCCACCTACGAGCAGTACTTC,TRBV6-4,-,-,TRBJ2-7
CASSRTGVSDSPLHF,TGCGCCAGCAGCCGCACAGGGGTGAGTGATTCACCCCTCCACTTT,TRBV5-1,once,TRBD1,TRBJ1-6
CASSEVGDTQYF,TGTGCCAGCAGTGAAGTAGGGGATACGCAGTATTTT,TRBV6-1,-,-,TRBJ2-3
CASSYGRAYEQYF,TGTGCCAGCTCCTATGGGCGTGCCTACGAGCAGTACTTC,TRBV27,-,-,TRBJ2-7
CASKVGVNTEAFF,TGTGCCAGCAAAGTAGGGGTGAACACTGAAGCTTTCTTT,TRBV2,-,-,TRBJ1-1
CASSWDRGGGEKLFF,TGTGCCAGCAGCTGGGACAGAGGAGGTGGTGAAAAACTGTTTTTT,TRBV5-6,-,TRBD1,TRBJ1-4
CASKRKVLEDTQYF,TGCGCCAGCAAGAGAAAAGTGCTGGAAGATACGCAGTATTTT,TRBV4-1,-,-,TRBJ2-3
CASSISLAGGYYEQFF,TGTGCCAGTAGTATCAGTTTAGCGGGAGGGTACTATGAGCAGTTCTTC,TRBV19,-,TRBD2,TRBJ2-1
CASSLRLRETQYF,TGTGCCAGCAGTTTAAGGCTTCGGGAGACCCAGTACTTC,TRBV27,-,-,TRBJ2-5
CASTHWGHTEAFF,TGTGCCAGTACCCATTGGGGACACACTGAAGCTTTCTTT,TRBV19,-,-,TRBJ1-1
CAISPRGAQKRTEAFF,TGTGCCATCAGCCCCCGGGGGGCGCAGAAAAGAACTGAAGCTTTCTTT,TRBV10-3,-,-,TRBJ1-1
CATSRDSYNEQFF,TGTGCCACCAGCAGAGACAGTTACAATGAGCAGTTCTTC,TRBV15,-,-,TRBJ2-1
CATSRYRGNTEAFF,TGTGCCACCAGCAGATACAGGGGAAACACTGAAGCTTTCTTT,TRBV15,-,TRBD1,TRBJ1-1
CASSWGYGYTF,TGTGCCAGCAGCTGGGGCTATGGCTACACCTTC,TRBV5-6,-,-,TRBJ1-2
CASSLDSFYEQYF,TGCGCCAGCAGCCTCGACTCTTTCTACGAGCAGTACTTC,TRBV4-1,-,-,TRBJ2-7
CASSFDKRGVSYEQYF,TGTGCCAGCAGTTTCGATAAGCGGGGGGTCTCCTACGAGCAGTACTTC,TRBV27,few,TRBD2,TRBJ2-7